This is a list of T cell receptor beta chains from one sample in a study of CD8 T cells in Susac syndrome. TCRdb passed the immunoSEQ multiplex PCR reads through MiXCR, listing each CDR3 protein once. The table lists 95,000 to 150,000 distinct CDR3 sequences, over 90% of them singletons. The specimen was CD8+ T cells from PBMCs. These receptor sequences come from a human donor with Susac syndrome. Each CDR3 is given with its conserved first and last residue. D genes are given only for firm matches. Not every row has a clone size; where given, it reads once, few, many or a size class.

TRBV4-1	TRBD2	-	15	TRBJ2-5	TGCGCCAGCAGCCAAGGGAGCGGGGGCCAAGAGACCCAGTACTTC	CASSQGSGGQETQYF
TRBV3-1	-	-	18	TRBJ1-1	TGTGCCAGCAGCCAAGTGGGGCGGGGGCGCGGGATGAACACTGAAGCTTTCTTT	CASSQVGRGRGMNTEAFF
TRBV15	-	-	13	TRBJ2-7	TGTGCCACCAGCAGAGGGGCCCTTGTGGAGCAGTACTTC	CATSRGALVEQYF
TRBV20-1	TRBD2	-	16	TRBJ2-5	TGCAGTGCAGGGGAGCCCAGCGGGGAACTGCAAGAGACCCAGTACTTC	CSAGEPSGELQETQYF
TRBV7-3	TRBD1	-	14	TRBJ2-5	TGTGCCAGCAGCCCGGACAGGCGACAAGAGACCCAGTACTTC	CASSPDRRQETQYF
TRBV29-1	-	-	14	TRBJ1-1	TGCAGCGTCCTCAAAGCCCGCGTGAACACTGAAGCTTTCTTT	CSVLKARVNTEAFF
TRBV15	TRBD2	-	13	TRBJ2-7	TGTGCCACCGGGGAGGGACGCCACTACGAGCAGTACTTC	CATGEGRHYEQYF
TRBV7-8	TRBD1	once	16	TRBJ2-5	TGTGCCAGCAGCTTAATAGGGACAGGGAGAGGAGAGACCCAGTACTTC	CASSLIGTGRGETQYF
TRBV10-3	-	-	13	TRBJ1-2	TGTGCCATCAGTGAGTTAGGGATCTATGGCTACACCTTC	CAISELGIYGYTF
TRBV20-1	-	-	15	TRBJ2-7	TGCAGTGCTAGAGATCTGGGACGGCCGATCTACGAGCAGTACTTC	CSARDLGRPIYEQYF
TRBV5-6	-	-	14	TRBJ2-1	TGTGCCAGCAGCTTTCTCAGGTCCTACAATGAGCAGTTCTTC	CASSFLRSYNEQFF
TRBV12-3/TRBV12-4	-	-	13	TRBJ1-5	TGTGCCAGCAGCCCGACAAGGAATCAGCCCCAGCATTTT	CASSPTRNQPQHF
TRBV27	-	once	12	TRBJ2-3	TGTGCCAGCAGTCCCCGTTATGGTACGCAGTATTTT	CASSPRYGTQYF
TRBV12-5	-	-	14	TRBJ1-5	TGTGCTAGTGGGGGTGGGGGTAGCAATCAGCCCCAGCATTTT	CASGGGGSNQPQHF
TRBV9	-	-	16	TRBJ2-1	TGTGCCAGCAGCCGACCAGGTACGAAGGTCTACAATGAGCAGTTCTTC	CASSRPGTKVYNEQFF
TRBV6-5	-	-	13	TRBJ2-3	TGTGCCAGCAGTTACTTCGCCACAGATACGCAGTATTTT	CASSYFATDTQYF
TRBV12-3/TRBV12-4	-	-	12	TRBJ2-1	TGTGCCAGCAGGGGGATTGGCGTTGAGCAGTTCTTC	CASRGIGVEQFF
TRBV6-1	-	-	15	TRBJ2-2	TGTGCCAGCAGTGAATTGGCAGGTAGAACCGGGGAGCTGTTTTTT	CASSELAGRTGELFF
TRBV5-1	-	-	16	TRBJ2-6	TGCGCCAGCAGCTTTGCGGTGCCCCCTGGGGCCAACGTCCTGACTTTC	CASSFAVPPGANVLTF
TRBV24-1	-	-	15	TRBJ2-1	TGTGCCACCAGTCAAGGTTATATGGATTACAATGAGCAGTTCTTC	CATSQGYMDYNEQFF
TRBV14	-	-	13	TRBJ1-5	TGTGCCAGCAGCCAGCCGCCTAGTCGGCCCCAGCATTTT	CASSQPPSRPQHF
TRBV29-1	-	-	12	TRBJ1-2	TGCAGCGTTGTAGGGGTCTACTATGGCTACACCTTC	CSVVGVYYGYTF
TRBV2	-	-	12	TRBJ1-2	TGTGCCAGCCGACAGGATAACTATGGCTACACCTTC	CASRQDNYGYTF
TRBV4-1	-	-	15	TRBJ2-2	TGCGCCAGCAGCCAAGACAGGGTAGGCACCGGGGAGCTGTTTTTT	CASSQDRVGTGELFF
TRBV5-1	-	-	12	TRBJ2-2	TGCGCCAGCAGATACAACACCGGGGAGCTGTTTTTT	CASRYNTGELFF
TRBV29-1	TRBD1	-	15	TRBJ1-2	TGCAGCGTGCAAGGGACAGGGACTCTTAACTATGGCTACACCTTC	CSVQGTGTLNYGYTF
TRBV4-1	-	-	13	TRBJ2-7	TGCGCCAGCAGCCTAACGGAAGACTACGAGCAGTACTTC	CASSLTEDYEQYF
TRBV20-1	-	-	12	TRBJ2-7	TGCAGTGCTTGGGACAAGGCCTACGAGCAGTACTTC	CSAWDKAYEQYF
TRBV20-1	TRBD1	-	17	TRBJ1-2	TGCAGTGCTAGAGAGCCTTCCAGGACAGGGAGGGCCTATGGCTACACCTTC	CSAREPSRTGRAYGYTF
TRBV9	TRBD1	-	15	TRBJ1-6	TGTGCCAGCAGCTCTTACAGGGGGGAGAACTCACCCCTCCACTTT	CASSSYRGENSPLHF
TRBV29-1	-	-	14	TRBJ2-7	TGCAGCGTTGAAGATGGGTCGGACTCCTACGAGCAGTACTTC	CSVEDGSDSYEQYF
TRBV7-6	-	-	14	TRBJ2-7	TGTGCCAGCAGCTTAGCGGTCAGGGACTACGAGCAGTACTTC	CASSLAVRDYEQYF
TRBV7-7	-	-	12	TRBJ1-1	TGTGCTAGTCCTTCCGAGAACACTGAAGCTTTCTTT	CASPSENTEAFF
TRBV4-3	-	-	12	TRBJ1-2	TGCGCCAGCAGCCAAGTCGGCAGCAACTACACCTTC	CASSQVGSNYTF
TRBV6-6	-	-	12	TRBJ2-1	TGTGCCAGCACCTACAGGGAAAATGAGCAGTTCTTC	CASTYRENEQFF
TRBV27	-	-	14	TRBJ2-5	TGTGCCAGCAGTTTAGGCGGGGGCCCGGGGACCCAGTACTTC	CASSLGGGPGTQYF
TRBV20-1	TRBD1	-	17	TRBJ2-5	TGCAGTGCTAGACCTATCGGGACAGGGATTGAGTGGGAGACCCAGTACTTC	CSARPIGTGIEWETQYF
TRBV9	-	once	12	TRBJ1-2	TGTGCCAGCAGCGCAGAAGACGGGGGCTACACCTTC	CASSAEDGGYTF
TRBV11-2	-	-	15	TRBJ1-2	TGTGCCAGCAGCTCCCCCGAGGGGGGCAACTATGGCTACACCTTC	CASSSPEGGNYGYTF
TRBV19	-	-	14	TRBJ1-1	TGTGCCACTGGGGGCAAGGCCGTGAACACTGAAGTTTTCTTT	CATGGKAVNTEVFF
TRBV15	-	-	16	TRBJ2-5	TGTGCCACCAGCACCACGCCGTCGGGCCGGCGGGAGACCCAGTACTTC	CATSTTPSGRRETQYF
TRBV2	-	once	13	TRBJ1-4	TGTGCCAGCAGAGGCCGGGGTAATGAAAAACTGTTTTTT	CASRGRGNEKLFF
TRBV9	-	-	10	TRBJ1-2	TGTGCCAGCAGCCAAGCGGACCTTACCTTC	CASSQADLTF
TRBV5-1	TRBD1	-	18	TRBJ2-5	TGCGCCAGCAGCTTCGGGACAGGGGGCTCGGGCAGTCAAGAGACCCAGTACTTC	CASSFGTGGSGSQETQYF
TRBV15	-	-	13	TRBJ1-5	TGTGCCACCAGCAGAGGCAAGAATCAGCCCCAGCATTTT	CATSRGKNQPQHF
TRBV6-5	-	-	19	TRBJ1-3	TGTGCCAGCAGTTACTCGATCGAGGGCAGGAAGAGCTCTGGAAACACCATATATTTT	CASSYSIEGRKSSGNTIYF
TRBV5-1	TRBD2	once	16	TRBJ2-1	TGCGCCAGCAGCTATTGGGTAGCGGGAGTATACAATGAGCAGTTCTTC	CASSYWVAGVYNEQFF
TRBV27	TRBD2	-	18	TRBJ2-3	TGTGCCAGCAGTCCCTCCGGTGATAGCGGGGCAGAATGGGATACGCAGTATTTT	CASSPSGDSGAEWDTQYF
TRBV27	TRBD2	-	15	TRBJ2-1	TGTGCCAGCAGTTATGGCAGGGAGGGCGGGGATGAGCAGTTCTTC	CASSYGREGGDEQFF